This T cell receptor beta chain was identified in a study of shared clonotypes between healthy human individuals. Study-level information: Plates per donor: three CD4 naive, three CD4 memory, two CD8 naive, one CD8 memory.

The CDR3 extends over 15 amino acids. Between the trimmed V and J ends, which lost 2 bases and 2 bases, there was a span of 9 bases. Looked up from germline, CDR1 is KGHSH and CDR2 is LQKENI. For this clone: The same CDR3 arises from other DNA sequences in this sample as well.

Here immunoSEQ multiplex PCR was the method, and the copy in TCRdb shows in-frame clones only, minus some. Here the sample spans around 1.4 million clones, just under 99% being singletons. The clonotype comes from a man aged 25-45 years in good health. The sequencing sample was made of naive CD4+ T cells sorted from blood. Subset in this sample: CD45RA+ positively selected. V gene TRBV18 combines with J gene TRBJ2-2; unclear D gene. As DNA, the CDR3 is TGTGCCAGCTCACCAGTCCAGGCTAACACCGGGGAGCTGTTTTTT. Protein: CASSPVQANTGELFF.